The 13 T cell receptor beta chains below all came from one sample that was sequenced in a study of shared clonotypes between healthy human individuals (dated by TCRdb to about 2020). The method behind the library was the immunoSEQ multiplex PCR assay. TCRdb holds this immuneACCESS table with in-frame rearrangements only. Some clones are missing; in checked studies, unresolved V genes explain under half, and the rest has no known cause. Counted in this sample were roughly 2,500,000 clones; 90% to 95% of them appeared once. Clones ranked in the top ten supply around 0.37% of the sample. What was sequenced was naive CD4+ T cells from PBMCs. Taken with the paper, the label for cell subset or site translates to: CD45RA+ positively selected. The source is a man aged 18 to 30 in good health. Some clones in this sample may be carry-over from other donors' samples.

V gene TRBV29-1 combines with J gene TRBJ2-2, with D possibly TRBD2 on 5 matching bases. V was trimmed by 6 bases and J by 7 bases, leaving 18 bases between them. CDR1 is SQVTM and CDR2 is ANQGSEA in the germline V gene. The CDR3 contains 14 residues. CDR3 sequence reads: CSVTSEVAGGELFF. CDR3 bases: TGCAGCGTCACCTCGGAGGTGGCCGGCGGGGAGCTGTTTTTT.

A few counts support this clone. The genes are TRBV29-1 and TRBJ1-1; D unresolved. Germline V gene data show CDR1 as SQVTM and CDR2 as ANQGSEA. The CDR3 is 12 residues long. Trimming took off 7 bases at V and 1 base at J, with 10 bases between the two ends. The CDR3: CSGRLTNTEAFF. For the CDR3, the DNA is TGCAGCGGACGACTGACGAACACTGAAGCTTTCTTT.

The table lists this clone with a few counts. The rearrangement uses TRBV30 and TRBJ1-1; D possibly corresponds to TRBD1 (5 bases). V gave up 0 bases and J gave up 2 bases, with 13 bases separating them. Germline-derived CDR1 and CDR2 are GTSNPN and SVGIG (reference sequence). There are 15 residues in the CDR3. The CDR3 sequence is CAWSVLGQGNTEAFF. The CDR3 DNA reads as TGTGCCTGGAGTGTATTGGGGCAGGGAAACACTGAAGCTTTCTTT.

V usage is TRBV4-3 and J usage is TRBJ1-1; possibly TRBD1 for D (5 bases). The germline gives CDR1 LGHNA, CDR2 YSLEER. V was cut by 0 bases and J by 4 bases, with 12 bases left in between. This CDR3 spans 15 amino acids. The CDR3 DNA reads as TGCGCCAGCAGCCAAGATCCCCAGGGAGGCACTGAAGCTTTCTTT. Translating it yields CASSQDPQGGTEAFF.

CDR3 region: CASSQDGLANTGELFF. The CDR3 DNA reads as TGCGCCAGCAGCCAAGACGGACTAGCGAACACCGGGGAGCTGTTTTTT. The chain couples TRBV4-1 to TRBJ2-2, with TRBD2 identical over 7 bases. The CDR3 has 16 residues. V dropped 0 bases and J dropped 0; count of bases not matched to a gene: 1. Germline V gene sequence: CDR1 MGHRA, CDR2 YSYEKL.

In regard to this clone: Other DNA sequences in the sample encode the same CDR3. The chain links TRBV9 to TRBJ2-5; TRBD1 matches 7 bases. Germline V lookup: CDR1 SGDLS, CDR2 YYNGEE. The CDR3 extends over 14 amino acids. Trimming removed 0 bases from V and 3 bases from J; junction bases left unmatched: 2. CDR3 sequence reads: CASSVDRGEETQYF. In DNA form, the CDR3 reads TGTGCCAGCAGCGTAGACAGGGGAGAAGAGACCCAGTACTTC.

This clone appeared a single time. The chain carries TRBV4-2 and TRBJ1-2, with D maybe TRBD1 (5 bases). The V gene's germline CDR1 is LGHNA and CDR2 YNFKEQ. V gave up 1 base and J gave up 8 bases, with 17 bases separating them. This CDR3 has 15 amino acids. The DNA of the CDR3 is TGTGCCAGCAGCCAAGCTGGACCGGCCCAGGGAGGCTACACCTTC. This codes for CASSQAGPAQGGYTF.

This clone was counted between two and nine times. The genes are TRBV19 and TRBJ1-1; D gene uncertain. The V and J ends lost 6 bases and 1 base respectively, with 12 bases between them. Germline V lookup: CDR1 LNHDA, CDR2 SQIVND (reference sequence). This CDR3 comprises 14 residues. The CDR3 region is CASRFLTTNTEAFF. DNA of the CDR3: TGTGCCAGTAGGTTCCTAACAACGAACACTGAAGCTTTCTTT.

This chain connects TRBV7-9 to TRBJ1-2; the match to TRBD1 covers 8 bases. The CDR3 is 15 residues long. V was clipped by 5 bases and J by 5 bases; unmatched bases: 10. The germline V gene has CDR1 SEHNR and CDR2 FQNEAQ (reference sequence). CDR3 in DNA: TGTGCCAGCAGCCCTCGGGACAGGAGACTTTATGGCTACACCTTC. Amino acids: CASSPRDRRLYGYTF. Variable domain in full (rest from reference TRBV7-9 and TRBJ1-2): DTGVSQNPRHKITKRGQNVTFRCDPISEHNRLYWYRQTLGQGPEFLTYFQNEAQLEKSRLLSDRFSAERPKGSFSTLEIQRTEQGDSAMYLCASSPRDRRLYGYTFGSGTRLTVV.

This chain joins TRBV11-1 and TRBJ2-5; D is unclear. Germline values: CDR1 SGHAT, CDR2 FQDESV (reference sequence). V dropped 5 bases and J dropped 5 bases, with 15 bases sitting between them. This CDR3 is built from 14 residues. For the CDR3, the DNA is TGTGCCAGCAGCGAGGACCCGGGTGCGGAGACCCAGTACTTC. It is translated as CASSEDPGAETQYF.

A single count supports this clone. The chain links TRBV29-1 to TRBJ1-5; 8 bases match TRBD1. The CDR3 totals 17 residues. V gave up 4 bases and J gave up 0 bases; unmatched junction bases: 11. CDR1 SQVTM and CDR2 ANQGSEA come from the germline V gene. CDR3 nucleotides: TGCAGCGTTGGAGGGACAGGCCCAGATTATAGCAATCAGCCCCAGCATTTT. Translated: CSVGGTGPDYSNQPQHF.

Concerning this clone itself: The sample has other DNA sequences that encode this CDR3 too. The chain couples TRBV9 to TRBJ2-2; tentative D call: TRBD1 (6 bases). Germline CDR1 is SGDLS and CDR2 is YYNGEE. V lost 3 bases, J lost 1 base, and 7 bases lay in between. The CDR3 spans 14 residues. Written as DNA, the CDR3 is TGTGCCAGCAGCGCGACAGGGAACACCGGGGAGCTGTTTTTT. It codes for CASSATGNTGELFF.

This chain joins TRBV4-2 and TRBJ1-2; 7 bases align to TRBD1. Losses at the gene ends were 2 bases for V and 2 bases for J; bases not matched to a gene: 2. Germline V gene lookup returns CDR1 LGHNA and CDR2 YNFKEQ. CDR3 size: 14 residues. CDR3 protein: CASSQPGQNYGYTF. Written as DNA, the CDR3 is TGTGCCAGCAGCCAACCGGGACAGAACTATGGCTACACCTTC.